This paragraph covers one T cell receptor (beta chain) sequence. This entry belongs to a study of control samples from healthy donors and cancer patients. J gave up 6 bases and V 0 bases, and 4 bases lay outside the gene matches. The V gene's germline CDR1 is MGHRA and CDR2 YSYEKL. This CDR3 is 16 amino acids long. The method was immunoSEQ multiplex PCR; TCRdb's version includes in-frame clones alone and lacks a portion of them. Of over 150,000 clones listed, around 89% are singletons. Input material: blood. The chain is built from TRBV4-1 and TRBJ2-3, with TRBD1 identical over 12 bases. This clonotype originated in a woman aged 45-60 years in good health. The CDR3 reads CASSQDPGQGADTQYF. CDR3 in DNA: TGCGCCAGCAGCCAAGATCCGGGACAGGGGGCTGATACGCAGTATTTT.